This passage covers 32 T cell receptor beta chains from one sample sequenced in a study of cytomegalovirus exposure and HLA in healthy donors. Data came from immunoSEQ multiplex PCR; TCRdb stores just in-frame clones and leaves some out. The table records 260,000 or so clones, 90% of them present only once. The specimen was PBMCs. The receptor source for this set is a woman aged 25 to 39 in good health and CMV-seronegative.

The rearrangement links TRBV7-2 to TRBJ2-1; 8 nucleotides agree with TRBD2. The CDR3 extends over 14 amino acids. Per germline, CDR1 SGHTA and CDR2 FQGNSA. With 4 bases clipped from V and 3 bases from J, the junction kept 2 bases outside the gene matches. CDR3 amino acids: CASSYTSGYNEQFF. Here the CDR3 DNA reads TGTGCCAGCAGCTACACTAGCGGCTACAATGAGCAGTTCTTC.

CDR3 nucleotide sequence: TGTGCCAGCAGCCAAGGATATGGCTACACCTTC. This gives the protein CASSQGYGYTF. The chain joins TRBV4-2 to TRBJ1-2; D ambiguous. CDR1 is LGHNA, CDR2 YNFKEQ, per germline. V was pared by 1 base and J by 5 bases, with 2 bases between. This CDR3 is 11 amino acids long.

J is TRBJ2-7 and V is TRBV7-2; D gene uncertain. The CDR3 contains 14 residues. Trimming took 5 bases from V and 0 from J, leaving 11 bases between them. CDR1 SGHTA and CDR2 FQGNSA come from the germline V gene. The CDR3 coding sequence is TGTGCCAGCAGCCGACTGAGCAGCTCCTACGAGCAGTACTTC. The encoded protein is CASSRLSSSYEQYF.

The chain combines TRBV9 with TRBJ2-5, with 12 bases aligning to TRBD2. The ends lost 0 bases at V and 3 bases at J; junction bases unmatched: 3. Germline V lookup: CDR1 SGDLS, CDR2 YYNGEE. CDR3 length: 16 amino acids. CDR3: CASSVASGRGEETQYF. The CDR3 coding sequence is TGTGCCAGCAGCGTAGCTAGCGGGAGGGGCGAAGAGACCCAGTACTTC.

Comments on this clone: The germline gene is not matched at one end of the junction; a read error may be the cause. The chain links TRBV5-1 to TRBJ2-1; 10 bases are a match to TRBD2. Germline loops: CDR1 SGHRS, CDR2 YFSETQ. This CDR3 region has 16 residues. Here the CDR3 DNA reads TGCGCCAGTAGCTTGGCTAGCGGGAGTTCCCACAATGAGCAGTTCTTC. Amino acids: CASSLASGSSHNEQFF.

The gene calls are TRBV11-2 and TRBJ1-5; no clear D. Per germline, CDR1 SGHAT and CDR2 FQNNGV. The V gene lost 1 base and the J gene lost 4 bases, with 5 bases spanning the gap. The CDR3 runs to 13 residues. This chain's CDR3 is CASSLGRNQPQHF. CDR3 nucleotides: TGTGCCAGCAGCTTAGGGAGGAATCAGCCCCAGCATTTT.

This rearrangement joins TRBV28 to TRBJ1-2; 8 positions agree with TRBD1. Germline CDR1 reads MDHEN; CDR2 reads SYDVKM. The CDR3 consists of 14 residues. The V and J ends lost 5 bases and 8 bases, in that order; junction bases with no gene match: 10. CDR3 in DNA: TGTGCCAGCAGTGGGACAGGCGAACTCTGGGGCTACACCTTC. This codes for CASSGTGELWGYTF.

Only a few counts were recorded for this clone. V and J are TRBV7-8 and TRBJ2-1; a possible D gene is TRBD1 (6 bases). There are 12 residues in the CDR3. Germline V CDR1 and CDR2: SGHVS, FQNEAQ. Trimming cost V 11 bases and J 5 bases, with 13 bases left between them. The CDR3: CACTGLNNEQFF. The CDR3 DNA reads TGTGCCTGCACAGGGTTAAACAATGAGCAGTTCTTC.

The rearrangement links TRBV20-1 to TRBJ2-3; D might be TRBD1 or TRBD2, each matching 5 bases. V was pared by 3 bases and J by 6 bases, with 7 bases between. The CDR3 is 11 amino acids. Germline V gene data show CDR1 as DFQATT and CDR2 as SNEGSKA (reference sequence). CDR3 protein: CSASGADTQYF. The CDR3 DNA is TGCAGTGCTAGCGGGGCGGATACGCAGTATTTT.

The genes are TRBV4-3 and TRBJ2-5, with D unclear. CDR1 and CDR2 from the germline V gene are LGHNA and YSLEER. The CDR3 is made up of 16 amino acids. Trimming removed 0 bases at V and 1 base at J, with 12 bases between. CDR3 amino acids: CASSQEVDWGQETQYF. In DNA, the CDR3 is TGCGCCAGCAGCCAAGAAGTGGATTGGGGCCAAGAGACCCAGTACTTC.

The V and J genes are TRBV6-5 and TRBJ2-5; D unclear. The CDR3 is 13 residues long. Trimming stripped 5 bases from V and 4 bases from J, with 11 bases between. Germline V CDR1 and CDR2: MNHEY, SVGAGI. In nucleotides, the CDR3 is TGTGCCAGCAGTCCAAATATCCGAGAGACCCAGTACTTC. Encoded protein: CASSPNIRETQYF.

This chain joins TRBV7-9 and TRBJ2-1; 9 positions agree with TRBD2. CDR1 and CDR2 from the germline V gene are SEHNR and FQNEAQ (reference sequence). This CDR3 contains 15 residues. V dropped 5 bases and J dropped 7; count of bases not matched to a gene: 9. CDR3 sequence reads: CASSQGLAQANEQFF. CDR3 nucleotide sequence: TGTGCCAGCAGCCAGGGACTAGCACAGGCTAATGAGCAGTTCTTC. Full variable domain (rest looked up from reference TRBV7-9 and TRBJ2-1): DTGVSQNPRHKITKRGQNVTFRCDPISEHNRLYWYRQTLGQGPEFLTYFQNEAQLEKSRLLSDRFSAERPKGSFSTLEIQRTEQGDSAMYLCASSQGLAQANEQFFGPGTRLTVL.

This clone has just one count. DNA for the CDR3: TGTGCCAGCCGGGGGAGCGGAACCTACAATGAGCAGTTCTTC. Amino acid sequence: CASRGSGTYNEQFF. This chain links TRBV25-1 with TRBJ2-1; TRBD2 might be the D (6 bases). The CDR3 is 14 residues long. Germline CDR1 reads MGHDK; CDR2 reads SYGVNS. The germline V and J ends were trimmed by 8 bases and 2 bases, with 13 bases remaining between them.

The chain has TRBV6-4 and TRBJ2-7, with D maybe TRBD2 (5 bases). Trimming cost V 3 bases and J 4 bases, with 13 bases left between them. The CDR3 loop spans 14 amino acids. Germline assignment: CDR1 MRHNA and CDR2 SNTAGT. The CDR3 DNA is TGTGCCAGCAGTGAAGGAGGCCGTAGGTACGAGCAGTACTTC. Protein product: CASSEGGRRYEQYF.

This chain links TRBV10-3 with TRBJ1-2, with 7 bases fitting TRBD1. CDR1 is ENHRY and CDR2 is SYGVKD in the germline V gene. CDR3 length: 16 amino acids. The J segment lost 4 bases and the V segment lost 2 bases, leaving 10 bases of the junction unmatched. The CDR3 region has the DNA TGTGCCATCAGTGAGCCAACCGGGACAGTTGGCTATGGCTACACCTTC. This codes for CAISEPTGTVGYGYTF.

J is TRBJ2-1 and V is TRBV6-5; 9 nucleotides line up with TRBD2. Germline assignment: CDR1 MNHEY and CDR2 SVGAGI. This CDR3 spans 14 amino acids. The V and J ends lost 2 bases and 8 bases, in that order; junction bases with no gene match: 4. CDR3 DNA sequence: TGTGCCAGCAGTTACGCGTTAGCGGGAGATGAGCAGTTCTTC. This codes for CASSYALAGDEQFF.

The genes are TRBV7-6 and TRBJ2-7; D unresolved. Germline CDR1 reads SGHVS; CDR2 reads FNYEAQ. Trimming pared 1 base from V and 1 base from J, leaving 11 bases between. The CDR3 has 15 residues. The CDR3, as DNA: TGTGCCAGCAGCTTAGGGGCAGGTGTTTCCTACGAGCAGTACTTC. This sequence encodes CASSLGAGVSYEQYF.

This clone was seen only once. CDR3 coding DNA: TGTGCCAGTAGTATAACCGCTAGCGGTTCCTACGAGCAGTACTTC. Amino acid sequence: CASSITASGSYEQYF. V and J are TRBV19 and TRBJ2-7; 7 nucleotides align to TRBD2. The germline gives CDR1 LNHDA, CDR2 SQIVND (reference sequence). This CDR3 is 15 amino acids long. The ends lost 2 bases at V and 1 base at J; junction bases unmatched: 5.

The chain uses TRBV4-3 and TRBJ1-1; TRBD1 might be the D (5 bases). CDR1 LGHNA and CDR2 YSLEER come from the germline V gene. The germline V and J ends were trimmed by 1 base and 0 bases, with 15 bases remaining between them. This CDR3 comprises 17 residues. CDR3 amino acids: CASSQGSQAPMNTEAFF. CDR3 bases: TGCGCCAGCAGCCAAGGGTCACAGGCTCCCATGAACACTGAAGCTTTCTTT.

This chain connects TRBV27 to TRBJ2-7, with D perhaps given as TRBD1 or TRBD2 (5 bases each). The length of the CDR3 is 17 residues. V was cut by 6 bases and J by 4 bases, with 25 bases left in between. CDR1 is MNHEY, CDR2 SMNVEV, per germline (reference sequence). The CDR3 here is CASSHERGSALGYEQYF. CDR3 sequence (DNA): TGTGCCAGCAGCCACGAGAGGGGAAGCGCCCTCGGATACGAGCAGTACTTC.

This clone was seen a single time. This chain joins TRBV28 and TRBJ1-1; unclear D gene. CDR1 is MDHEN and CDR2 is SYDVKM in the germline V gene. The CDR3 has 15 amino acids. V shed 5 bases and J shed 0 bases, with 13 bases lying between them. DNA of the CDR3: TGTGCCAGCAGTACAAGTGGAGGATTGAACACTGAAGCTTTCTTT. This sequence encodes CASSTSGGLNTEAFF.

The chain carries TRBV4-3 and TRBJ2-1; maybe TRBD2 (6 bases). The CDR3 runs to 18 residues. Per germline, CDR1 LGHNA and CDR2 YSLEER. Trimming stripped 2 bases from V and 3 bases from J, with 20 bases between. CDR3 DNA sequence: TGCGCCAGCAGCCAATTCCCATTCGGCGGGGCCGACTACAATGAGCAGTTCTTC. Amino acid sequence: CASSQFPFGGADYNEQFF.

The chain uses TRBV2 and TRBJ2-1, with 13 bases matching TRBD2. J gave up 10 bases and V 4 bases, and 7 bases lay outside the gene matches. The germline V gene encodes CDR1 SNHLY and CDR2 FYNNEI. The CDR3 runs to 15 residues. The CDR3 sequence is CASSGTSGSRGEQFF. CDR3 in DNA: TGTGCCAGCAGTGGGACTAGCGGGAGTAGGGGCGAGCAGTTCTTC.

The V and J genes are TRBV25-1 and TRBJ2-7; TRBD1 is a possible D gene (6 bases). The CDR3 consists of 16 residues. Germline CDR1 and CDR2: MGHDK and SYGVNS. The V gene lost 3 bases and the J gene lost 5 bases, with 20 bases spanning the gap. The DNA for the CDR3 is TGTGCCAGCAGTGATGGTCTTTTGGGGGCCGATGACGAGCAGTACTTC. This translates into CASSDGLLGADDEQYF.

The chain links TRBV6-6 to TRBJ1-5, with 8 bases lining up with TRBD1. The CDR3 is 15 residues long. Germline CDR1 reads MNHNY; CDR2 reads SVGAGI (reference sequence). Unmatched junction bases numbered 8, after V lost 6 bases and J lost 4 bases. CDR3 in DNA: TGTGCCAGCAGAGACGGGACAGGCGGTAATCAGCCCCAGCATTTT. Translating it yields CASRDGTGGNQPQHF.

The chain combines TRBV10-2 with TRBJ2-7; perhaps D is TRBD1 or TRBD2 (6 bases each). Trimming pared 8 bases from V and 4 bases from J, leaving 12 bases between. In germline, CDR1 is WSHSY, CDR2 SAAADI. The CDR3 sequence is 12 residues long. CDR3 nucleotides: TGCGCCAGCGGGGGGCAACCATACGAGCAGTACTTC. Residues: CASGGQPYEQYF.

The chain has TRBV2 and TRBJ1-1, with TRBD1 identical over 10 bases. Per the germline V gene, CDR1 is SNHLY and CDR2 is FYNNEI. The V gene end was trimmed by 1 base and the J gene end by 0 bases; junction bases not matched to a gene: 2. This CDR3 contains 16 residues. The chain's CDR3 is CASSEGTGGVNTEAFF. The CDR3 nucleotides read TGTGCCAGCAGTGAAGGGACAGGGGGGGTGAACACTGAAGCTTTCTTT. Complete variable domain (other parts from reference TRBV2 and TRBJ1-1): EPEVTQTPSHQVTQMGQEVILRCVPISNHLYFYWYRQILGQKVEFLVSFYNNEISEKSEIFDDQFSVERPDGSNFTLKIRSTKLEDSAMYFCASSEGTGGVNTEAFFGQGTRLTVV.

V gene TRBV11-2 combines with J gene TRBJ1-1; unclear D gene. With 2 bases removed from V and 7 bases from J, the gap between germline ends came to 8 bases. The length of the CDR3 is 12 residues. Looked up from germline, CDR1 is SGHAT and CDR2 is FQNNGV. The CDR3: CASSLRNGEAFF. Written as DNA, the CDR3 is TGTGCCAGCAGCTTAAGAAACGGTGAAGCTTTCTTT. The complete variable domain, with remaining parts taken from reference TRBV11-2 and TRBJ1-1, reads EAGVAQSPRYKIIEKRQSVAFWCNPISGHATLYWYQQILGQGPKLLIQFQNNGVVDDSQLPKDRFSAERLKGVDSTLKIQPAKLEDSAVYLCASSLRNGEAFFGQGTRLTVV.

This chain joins TRBV25-1 and TRBJ1-3; D ambiguous. The CDR3 length is 15 residues. The germline V gene has CDR1 MGHDK and CDR2 SYGVNS. The V and J ends lost 1 base and 2 bases respectively, with 9 bases between them. This CDR3 reads CASSESGGTGNTIYF. For the CDR3, the DNA is TGTGCCAGCAGTGAATCGGGAGGGACTGGAAACACCATATATTTT.

This chain links TRBV2 with TRBJ2-3; a weak D match, TRBD1 (5 bases). Trimming took 6 bases from V and 2 from J, leaving 9 bases between them. CDR1 and CDR2 (germline): SNHLY, FYNNEI. The CDR3 is 13 residues long. The CDR3 DNA reads as TGTGCCAGCAGAGAACAGGCCACAGATACGCAGTATTTT. The encoded protein is CASREQATDTQYF.

The chain links TRBV29-1 to TRBJ2-3, with a tentative D call TRBD2 (5 bases). Germline CDR1 SQVTM, CDR2 ANQGSEA. The CDR3 sequence is 12 residues long. The V end was cut by 3 bases, the J end by 5 bases, with 9 bases between. This CDR3 reads CSVDSVRDTQYF. The CDR3 DNA is TGCAGCGTTGATAGCGTGAGAGATACGCAGTATTTT.

The gene calls are TRBV19 and TRBJ2-7; D not resolved. V was shortened by 1 base and J by 2 bases, with 15 bases between the two germline ends. CDR1 is LNHDA, CDR2 SQIVND, per germline (reference sequence). There are 16 residues in the CDR3. CDR3 loop: CASSIGTSMGTYEQYF. CDR3 nucleotide sequence: TGTGCCAGTAGTATAGGGACCTCCATGGGAACCTACGAGCAGTACTTC.